This TCR beta chain was recorded in a study of blood T cell repertoires in COVID-19. Study details: Samples of COVID-19 (acute and convalescent) were obtained from the United States, Italy and Spain. Sources were T cells, B-cell-depleted T cells, or PBMCs; the material itself was cDNA or gDNA.

The length of the CDR3 is 15 residues. Germline values: CDR1 SGDLS, CDR2 YYNGEE. Trimming removed 4 bases from V and 0 bases from J; junction bases left unmatched: 5. The method was immunoSEQ multiplex PCR; TCRdb's version includes in-frame clones alone and lacks a portion of them. The sample lists roughly 200,000 clones, under 90% occurring once. In terms of age and location, participants ranged from about 18 to 90 years and lived in around 22 US areas. This TCR was sampled from a woman aged 30 to 39 with acute COVID-19. The J gene is TRBJ1-1, the V gene TRBV9, with 8 bases identical to TRBD1. Sequencing was carried out using PBMCs or T cells enriched from blood (not recorded which). This CDR3 is CASSPTGDMNTEAFF. The CDR3 DNA sequence: TGTGCCAGCAGCCCGACAGGGGACATGAACACTGAAGCTTTCTTT.